One sample yielded the 32 T cell receptor beta chains listed below, sequenced in a study of regulatory T cells in long-lasting Graves disease. Time point in this sample: newly diagnosed GD, antithyroid drugs for less than 3 months. Following extraction of RNA from PBMCs, that RNA was used to make the TCR library. Relying on iRepertoire HTBI primers and Arm-PCR of CDR3 regions, the team built TCR beta libraries. MiXCR, applied by TCRdb to the multiplex PCR reads, yields one record per CDR3 protein. This table has approximately 560,000 distinct CDR3 sequences, about 16% appearing once. These data were likewise used in another study, on T cells in Graves' hyperthyroidism and ophthalmopathy.

The sequencing here drew on peripheral blood mononuclear cells (PBMCs), taken at new diagnosis, from a patient treated with antithyroid drugs. Receptors originate from a man younger than 35 with Graves disease.

This clonotype has ten or more counts. The J gene is TRBJ2-7, the V gene TRBV12-3 or TRBV12-4; D is undetermined. The CDR3 is made up of 13 amino acids. With 5 bases removed from V and 3 bases from J, the gap between germline ends came to 11 bases. The CDR3, as DNA: TGTGCCAGCAGTCGACCGGACGGCTACGAGCAGTACTTC. Its protein product is CASSRPDGYEQYF.

The chain combines TRBV20-1 with TRBJ2-7; TRBD1 or TRBD2 may be the D gene (5 bases each). CDR3 size: 14 residues. Trimming cost V 1 base and J 3 bases, with 13 bases left between them. Germline values: CDR1 DFQATT, CDR2 SNEGSKA (reference sequence). For the CDR3, the DNA is TGCAGTGCTAGAGCGGGGCAAGGATTCTACGAGCAGTACTTC. It codes for CSARAGQGFYEQYF.

The V and J genes are TRBV6-1 and TRBJ1-2, with a possible D match to TRBD1 (5 bases). The ends were cut back, 7 bases at V and 1 base at J, with 16 bases in the middle. Germline loops: CDR1 MNHNS, CDR2 SASEGT. The CDR3 is 15 residues long. The CDR3 reads CASIQPTGDNYGYTF. DNA of the CDR3: TGTGCCAGCATACAACCGACGGGGGATAACTATGGCTACACCTTC.

About this clonotype itself: Compared with germline, one end of the junction differs, possibly owing to a read error. This sequence joins TRBV28 and TRBJ2-7; D gene ambiguous. This CDR3 region has 13 residues. The germline gives CDR1 MDHEN, CDR2 SYDVKM. The CDR3 bases are TGTGCCAGCAGTTTTAACAGTATCTACGAGCCGTACTTC. It codes for CASSFNSIYEPYF.

This clonotype was seen only a few times. J is TRBJ2-5 and V is TRBV18; D possibly uses TRBD1 or TRBD2 (5 bases each). This CDR3 has 15 amino acids. The germline gives CDR1 KGHSH, CDR2 LQKENI. V lost 4 bases and J lost 5, with 17 bases in between. The CDR3 nucleotides are TGTGCCAGCTCACTAGGGACGGTTAAACGTGAGACCCAGTACTTC. It yields the protein CASSLGTVKRETQYF. Full variable domain (outside the CDR3, taken from reference TRBV18 and TRBJ2-5): NAGVMQNPRHLVRRRGQEARLRCSPMKGHSHVYWYRQLPEEGLKFMVYLQKENIIDESGMPKERFSAEFPKEGPSILRIQQVVRGDSAAYFCASSLGTVKRETQYFGPGTRLLVL.

This clonotype came up a few times. The chain joins TRBV20-1 to TRBJ2-7; TRBD1 matches at 8 bases. The germline V gene encodes CDR1 DFQATT and CDR2 SNEGSKA (reference sequence). With V trimmed by 2 bases and J by 4 bases, 10 bases remained unmatched. The CDR3 spans 15 residues. The CDR3 DNA follows: TGCAGTGCTAGAATTGGTTCAGGGGGCTGGTACGAGCAGTACTTC. Its protein is CSARIGSGGWYEQYF.

The table lists this clonotype with many counts. V and J are TRBV7-2 and TRBJ2-7; 7 bases are a match to TRBD1. Germline V CDR1 and CDR2: SGHTA, FQGNSA. J gave up 0 bases and V 2 bases, and 4 bases lay outside the gene matches. The CDR3 contains 15 residues. The CDR3 sequence is CASSLRPGGSYEQYF. The CDR3 DNA reads as TGTGCCAGCAGCTTAAGGCCAGGGGGCTCCTACGAGCAGTACTTC.

With respect to this clonotype: Just one base apart from a much larger clone, this may be a read error. CDR3 region: CASSSRTGRETQYF. The CDR3 nucleotides are TGCGCCAGCAGCTCAAGGACCGGTCGGGAGACCCAGTACTTC. The J gene is TRBJ2-1, the V gene TRBV5-1; D is unclear. The J call is in doubt because the DNA end fits TRBJ2-5 better. CDR3 length equals 14 residues. Germline CDR1 reads SGHRS; CDR2 reads YFSETQ.

The rearrangement links TRBV20-1 to TRBJ2-4; TRBD2 agrees at 9 bases. This CDR3 has 18 residues. The V gene's germline CDR1 is DFQATT and CDR2 SNEGSKA (reference sequence). The trim removed 5 bases at V and 4 bases at J, leaving 18 bases unmatched. CDR3 region: CSALPRSGRDVGKNIQYF. The CDR3 coding sequence is TGCAGTGCTCTTCCCCGTAGCGGGAGAGACGTAGGGAAAAACATTCAGTACTTC.

This clonotype was recorded many times. This chain joins TRBV11-2 and TRBJ2-3; D might be TRBD2 (6 bases). V lost 3 bases to trimming and J lost 5 bases, with 21 bases between them. The CDR3 is 17 amino acids. Germline V gene lookup returns CDR1 SGHAT and CDR2 FQNNGV. CDR3 in amino acids: CASSFLAGRGGGDTQYF. Here the CDR3 DNA reads TGTGCCAGCAGCTTCCTCGCGGGGAGAGGCGGTGGAGATACGCAGTATTTT. Filled out from reference TRBV11-2 and TRBJ2-3, the complete variable domain reads EAGVAQSPRYKIIEKRQSVAFWCNPISGHATLYWYQQILGQGPKLLIQFQNNGVVDDSQLPKDRFSAERLKGVDSTLKIQPAKLEDSAVYLCASSFLAGRGGGDTQYFGPGTRLTVL.

This clonotype came up a few times. V and J are TRBV28 and TRBJ2-2, with TRBD2 matching 12 bases. Losses at the gene ends were 5 bases for V and 4 bases for J; bases not matched to a gene: 11. Germline V CDR1 and CDR2: MDHEN, SYDVKM. The CDR3 contains 18 residues. CDR3 DNA sequence: TGTGCCAGCAGTCCACGGACTAGCGGGGCCTCGGGCACCGGGGAGCTGTTTTTT. Translation: CASSPRTSGASGTGELFF. The variable domain in full, with the rest retrieved from reference TRBV28 and TRBJ2-2, is DVKVTQSSRYLVKRTGEKVFLECVQDMDHENMFWYRQDPGLGLRLIYFSYDVKMKEKGDIPEGYSVSREKKERFSLILESASTNQTSMYLCASSPRTSGASGTGELFFGEGSRLTVL.

This clonotype was found a few times. This rearrangement joins TRBV10-2 to TRBJ2-2, with TRBD2 as a possible D gene (6 bases). V lost 6 bases and J lost 0, with 14 bases in between. Germline V gives CDR1 WSHSY, CDR2 SAAADI. The CDR3 runs 16 residues. The CDR3 DNA reads TGCGCCAGCAGACCCAGCGGGCCGGCGAACACCGGGGAGCTGTTTTTT. Its translation is CASRPSGPANTGELFF.

This clonotype was observed at least ten times. The chain recombines TRBV5-1 with TRBJ2-7; D may be TRBD2 (5 bases). Germline loops: CDR1 SGHRS, CDR2 YFSETQ. Trimming cost V 4 bases and J 1 base, with 15 bases left between them. The CDR3 covers 15 residues. CDR3 region: CASSGSERDSYEQYF. The DNA of the CDR3 is TGCGCCAGCAGCGGTTCAGAGAGGGATTCCTACGAGCAGTACTTC.

This clonotype was counted a few times. V is TRBV20-1 and J is TRBJ2-2; 14 bases fit TRBD2. Germline CDR1 and CDR2: DFQATT and SNEGSKA (reference sequence). This CDR3 contains 18 residues. The J segment lost 7 bases and the V segment lost 0 bases, leaving 10 bases of the junction unmatched. The CDR3 sequence is CSARDRGKGLAGVGELFF. The CDR3 DNA is TGCAGTGCTAGAGATCGAGGGAAGGGACTAGCGGGAGTCGGGGAGCTGTTTTTT.

The rearrangement links TRBV19 to TRBJ1-2; TRBD1 matches 7 bases. The CDR3 has 15 amino acids. The germline CDR1 and CDR2 sequences are LNHDA and SQIVND (reference sequence). The V segment lost 5 bases and the J segment 4 bases; nucleotides outside the gene matches: 10. In nucleotides, the CDR3 is TGTGCCAGTAGTGGGGACAGCTATTCCCGCTATGGCTACACCTTC. It specifies CASSGDSYSRYGYTF.

This clonotype was counted many times. The genes are TRBV11-2 and TRBJ2-7; 11 bases agree with TRBD2. The germline gives CDR1 SGHAT, CDR2 FQNNGV. The CDR3 has 16 residues. V shed 6 bases, J shed 2 bases, and the junction held 9 bases outside the gene matches. The CDR3 DNA sequence: TGTGCCAGCAGACACCTAGCGGGAGGAATTCCCTACGAGCAGTACTTC. Protein product: CASRHLAGGIPYEQYF. Full variable domain (rest looked up from reference TRBV11-2 and TRBJ2-7): EAGVAQSPRYKIIEKRQSVAFWCNPISGHATLYWYQQILGQGPKLLIQFQNNGVVDDSQLPKDRFSAERLKGVDSTLKIQPAKLEDSAVYLCASRHLAGGIPYEQYFGPGTRLTVT.

This clonotype was picked up many times. V is TRBV13 and J is TRBJ2-1, with 9 bases fitting TRBD2. Per the germline V gene, CDR1 is PRHDT and CDR2 is FYEKMQ (reference sequence). V lost 3 bases to trimming and J lost 7 bases; unmatched junction nucleotides: 7. The CDR3 sequence is 15 residues long. The CDR3 DNA reads as TGTGCCAGCAGCTTTGGTAGCGGGAGAAGGAATGAGCAGTTCTTC. This gives the protein CASSFGSGRRNEQFF.

This clonotype was recorded at least ten times. The genes are TRBV14 and TRBJ2-3; a weak D match, TRBD2 (6 bases). Germline CDR1 is SGHDN and CDR2 is FVKESK. With 4 bases removed from V and 6 bases from J, the gap between germline ends came to 11 bases. The CDR3 covers 13 residues. CDR3 sequence (DNA): TGTGCCAGCAGCCGAACTAGCATCGATACGCAGTATTTT. This codes for CASSRTSIDTQYF.

This clonotype was seen only a few times. V and J are TRBV25-1 and TRBJ2-1, with 11 bases identical to TRBD1. V lost 5 bases, J lost 10 bases, and 10 bases stayed unmatched. Per the germline V gene, CDR1 is MGHDK and CDR2 is SYGVNS. This CDR3 is built from 15 residues. In nucleotides, the CDR3 is TGTGCCAGCAGTCAACGGGACAGGGGGGACTACGAGCAGTTCTTC. Translated, it gives CASSQRDRGDYEQFF. Full variable domain (missing parts from reference TRBV25-1 and TRBJ2-1): EADIYQTPRYLVIGTGKKITLECSQTMGHDKMYWYQQDPGMELHLIHYSYGVNSTEKGDLSSESTVSRIRTEHFPLTLESARPSHTSQYLCASSQRDRGDYEQFFGPGTRLTVL.

This clonotype was counted a few times. DNA of the CDR3: TGTGCCAGCAGCCCCTTCGGACAGCGTCTCGCTGGCTACACCTTC. Protein: CASSPFGQRLAGYTF. The V call is TRBV7-2, the J call TRBJ1-2, with D perhaps matching TRBD1 (6 bases). Between the trimmed V and J ends, which lost 5 bases and 7 bases, there was a span of 20 bases. The CDR3 contains 15 residues. Per germline, CDR1 SGHTA and CDR2 FQGNSA.

V usage is TRBV20-1 and J usage is TRBJ2-4; the D is unclear. In germline, CDR1 is DFQATT, CDR2 SNEGSKA (reference sequence). The CDR3 runs to 14 residues. The V end was cut by 0 bases, the J end by 0 bases, with 6 bases between. CDR3 DNA sequence: TGCAGTGCTAGAGACCGACTAGCCAAAAACATTCAGTACTTC. Translating gives CSARDRLAKNIQYF.

On this clonotype: Possible read error: a much larger clone is one base away. It is likely a read error, because the conserved phenylalanine at the end of the CDR3 is missing. This chain links TRBV3-1 with TRBJ2-1, with 9 bases fitting TRBD1. Losses at the gene ends were 4 bases for V and 8 bases for J; bases not matched to a gene: 3. CDR1 is LGHDT, CDR2 YNNKEL, per germline (reference sequence). The CDR3 contains 13 residues. The CDR3 is CASSRTGDDEQFS. The CDR3 nucleotides are TGTGCCAGCAGCCGGACAGGGGACGATGAGCAGTTCTCC.

This clonotype was counted a few times. This chain connects TRBV6-2 or TRBV6-3 to TRBJ2-4; no clear D gene. The CDR3 length is 12 residues. Trimming shortened V by 4 bases and J by 2 bases, and 3 bases separated the two germline ends. Germline V gene lookup returns CDR1 MNHEY and CDR2 SVGEGT. CDR3 nucleotide sequence: TGTGCCAGCAGTTTGTCCAAAAACATTCAGTACTTC. Protein sequence: CASSLSKNIQYF.

This clonotype was counted only a few times. The J gene is TRBJ2-1, the V gene TRBV3-1, with 8 bases that match TRBD2. The V and J ends lost 1 base and 4 bases, in that order; junction bases with no gene match: 3. Germline CDR1 and CDR2: LGHDT and YNNKEL (reference sequence). The length of the CDR3 is 15 residues. CDR3 bases: TGTGCCAGCAGCCAAGTACTAGCGGTTTACAATGAGCAGTTCTTC. Protein sequence: CASSQVLAVYNEQFF.

This clonotype was seen repeatedly, ten times or more. V usage is TRBV3-1 and J usage is TRBJ1-6; the D is unclear. The CDR3 totals 14 residues. The germline CDR1 and CDR2 sequences are LGHDT and YNNKEL (reference sequence). The ends were cut back, 0 bases at V and 13 bases at J, with 13 bases in the middle. The CDR3 is CASSQDRLRPPLHF. In DNA, the CDR3 is TGTGCCAGCAGCCAAGATAGGCTCAGGCCTCCCCTCCACTTT.

There are many counts of this clonotype. This chain joins TRBV27 and TRBJ1-2, with a tentative D call TRBD1 (5 bases). The V gene's germline CDR1 is MNHEY and CDR2 SMNVEV (reference sequence). Trimming took off 6 bases at V and 8 bases at J, with 22 bases between the two ends. CDR3 length equals 15 residues. The CDR3, as DNA: TGTGCCAGCAGACTAGCGCAGGGCCCCCTTTGGGGCTACACCTTC. This gives the protein CASRLAQGPLWGYTF.

The genes are TRBV19 and TRBJ2-2; the D gene could be TRBD1 or TRBD2 (5 bases each). V was pared by 8 bases and J by 2 bases, with 12 bases between. The CDR3 spans 14 residues. Germline lookup yields CDR1 LNHDA and CDR2 SQIVND (reference sequence). The CDR3 here is CASFVGGNTGELFF. The CDR3 DNA sequence: TGTGCCAGTTTTGTTGGGGGTAACACCGGGGAGCTGTTTTTT.

This clonotype has only a few counts. This rearrangement joins TRBV9 to TRBJ1-6; 7 bases line up with TRBD1. Germline CDR1 SGDLS, CDR2 YYNGEE. The CDR3 is 13 residues long. The V segment lost 2 bases and the J segment 10 bases; nucleotides outside the gene matches: 3. The CDR3 loop is CASSVTGESPLHF. CDR3 sequence (DNA): TGTGCCAGCAGCGTCACAGGGGAGTCACCCCTCCACTTT.

This CDR3 reads CASSQDLGRAQRNTIYF. The CDR3 DNA is TGTGCCAGCAGCCAAGATCTGGGTAGGGCCCAGCGGAACACCATATATTTT. This rearrangement joins TRBV3-1 to TRBJ1-3; D is uncertain. Germline assignment: CDR1 LGHDT and CDR2 YNNKEL (reference sequence). The V gene lost 0 bases and the J gene lost 7 bases, with 19 bases spanning the gap. The CDR3 has 17 amino acids. Complete variable domain (other parts from reference TRBV3-1 and TRBJ1-3): DTAVSQTPKYLVTQMGNDKSIKCEQNLGHDTMYWYKQDSKKFLKIMFSYNNKELIINETVPNRFSPKSPDKAHLNLHINSLELGDSAVYFCASSQDLGRAQRNTIYFGEGSWLTVV.

This clonotype has ten or more counts. The gene calls are TRBV7-8 and TRBJ2-7, with 7 bases matching TRBD2. Germline-derived CDR1 and CDR2 are SGHVS and FQNEAQ. CDR3 length: 16 amino acids. Losses at the gene ends were 5 bases for V and 2 bases for J; bases not matched to a gene: 12. CDR3 in amino acids: CASSPRLEAGPYEQYF. CDR3 DNA sequence: TGTGCCAGCAGCCCCCGGTTGGAAGCGGGGCCCTACGAGCAGTACTTC. Full variable domain (rest looked up from reference TRBV7-8 and TRBJ2-7): GAGVSQSPRYKVAKRGQDVALRCDPISGHVSLFWYQQALGQGPEFLTYFQNEAQLDKSGLPSDRFFAERPEGSVSTLKIQRTQQEDSAVYLCASSPRLEAGPYEQYFGPGTRLTVT.

The table lists this clonotype with many counts. V usage is TRBV28 and J usage is TRBJ2-5, with D perhaps matching TRBD1 (5 bases). With 5 bases removed from V and 2 bases from J, the gap between germline ends came to 18 bases. Germline lookup yields CDR1 MDHEN and CDR2 SYDVKM. The CDR3 is 16 amino acids. Written as DNA, the CDR3 is TGTGCCAGCAGTAATAAAGGACACGTTCTACAAGAGACCCAGTACTTC. Translated, it gives CASSNKGHVLQETQYF.

V and J are TRBV18 and TRBJ2-1, with 9 bases matching TRBD1. Losses at the gene ends were 6 bases for V and 8 bases for J; bases not matched to a gene: 2. CDR1 is KGHSH and CDR2 is LQKENI in the germline V gene. This CDR3 spans 12 amino acids. The CDR3 loop is CASSRDRDEQFF. CDR3 in DNA: TGTGCCAGCTCGCGGGACAGGGATGAGCAGTTCTTC. Full variable domain (rest looked up from reference TRBV18 and TRBJ2-1): NAGVMQNPRHLVRRRGQEARLRCSPMKGHSHVYWYRQLPEEGLKFMVYLQKENIIDESGMPKERFSAEFPKEGPSILRIQQVVRGDSAAYFCASSRDRDEQFFGPGTRLTVL.